Presented here are 32 T cell receptor beta chains from one specimen sequenced in a study of cytomegalovirus exposure and HLA in healthy donors. The PCR had 60 Vbeta and 13 Jbeta primers. Assay: immunoSEQ multiplex PCR; the TCRdb copy retains only in-frame clones and omits some. The sample yields 150,000 to 200,000 clones, roughly four fifths seen once. The sequenced material came from PBMCs. These receptor sequences come from a man between 50 and 59 years old in good health and CMV-seropositive.

This sequence joins TRBV5-1 and TRBJ2-3; a weak D match, TRBD2 (6 bases). The V gene lost 4 bases and the J gene lost 0 bases, with 12 bases spanning the gap. Germline-derived CDR1 and CDR2 are SGHRS and YFSETQ. The CDR3 has 15 residues. The CDR3 spells CASSRGRTSTDTQYF. The CDR3 DNA reads TGCGCCAGCAGCCGGGGGAGAACTAGCACAGATACGCAGTATTTT.

V is TRBV15 and J is TRBJ2-7, with 10 bases lining up with TRBD1. This CDR3 is 14 amino acids long. The V segment lost 3 bases and the J segment 2 bases; nucleotides outside the gene matches: 1. Germline V CDR1 and CDR2: LNHNV, YYDKDF (reference sequence). CDR3 sequence: CATSRDRGAYEQYF. The CDR3, as DNA: TGTGCCACCAGCAGGGACAGGGGGGCCTACGAGCAGTACTTC.

This sequence joins TRBV4-2 and TRBJ2-4, with D tentatively TRBD2 (7 bases). With 1 base removed from V and 2 bases from J, the gap between germline ends came to 12 bases. This CDR3 contains 16 residues. Germline loops: CDR1 LGHNA, CDR2 YNFKEQ. The CDR3 coding sequence is TGTGCCAGCAGCCAAGGGACCGGGGGGCCCAAAAACATTCAGTACTTC. Translation gives CASSQGTGGPKNIQYF.

V usage is TRBV5-1 and J usage is TRBJ1-2, with D possibly TRBD1 on 5 matching bases. CDR1 and CDR2 from the germline V gene are SGHRS and YFSETQ. Trimming left V 4 bases short and J 4 bases short, with 23 bases between. The CDR3 covers 17 residues. In DNA, the CDR3 is TGCGCCAGCAGCCCCGGTCGGGCCCAGGGTCTCGGCTATGGCTACACCTTC. Amino acid sequence: CASSPGRAQGLGYGYTF. Using reference TRBV5-1 and TRBJ1-2 for the parts outside the CDR3, the full variable domain is KAGVTQTPRYLIKTRGQQVTLSCSPISGHRSVSWYQQTPGQGLQFLFEYFSETQRNKGNFPGRFSGRQFSNSRSEMNVSTLELGDSALYLCASSPGRAQGLGYGYTFGSGTRLTVV.

The DNA for the CDR3 is TGTGCCAGCTCACCCGGACTAGCTCGAGGGGGACTAATGGGGAATGAGCAGTTCTTC. As protein: CASSPGLARGGLMGNEQFF. The chain links TRBV18 to TRBJ2-1, with TRBD2 matching over 8 bases. CDR3 size: 19 residues. With 3 bases clipped from V and 7 bases from J, the junction kept 20 bases outside the gene matches. The germline V gene has CDR1 KGHSH and CDR2 LQKENI.

The J gene is TRBJ2-3, the V gene TRBV9; 10 nucleotides line up with TRBD2. Germline CDR1 SGDLS, CDR2 YYNGEE. V dropped 3 bases and J dropped 4; count of bases not matched to a gene: 11. The CDR3 spans 17 residues. CDR3 DNA sequence: TGTGCCAGCAGCGGACAGGGACGAGCGGGAGGGGCAGATACGCAGTATTTT. Translating it yields CASSGQGRAGGADTQYF.

This clone was detected a few times. The V gene is TRBV28, the J gene TRBJ2-1, with 8 positions matching TRBD1. Germline-derived CDR1 and CDR2 are MDHEN and SYDVKM. J lost 9 bases, V lost 2 bases, and 3 bases had no gene match. This CDR3 spans 13 amino acids. CDR3 bases: TGTGCCAGCAGTTTACAGGGGGCGAGTGAGCAGTTCTTC. The encoded protein is CASSLQGASEQFF.

The gene calls are TRBV9 and TRBJ2-2; TRBD2 agrees at 11 bases. Germline CDR1 and CDR2: SGDLS and YYNGEE. V lost 4 bases and J lost 4; bases outside the gene matches: 3. There are 15 residues in the CDR3. CDR3 in DNA: TGTGCCAGCAGCCCTAGCGGGAGGCTCACCGGGGAGCTGTTTTTT. It encodes CASSPSGRLTGELFF.

This clone was observed a few times. The V call is TRBV7-2, the J call TRBJ2-4; TRBD1 might be the D (5 bases). The V end lost 5 bases, the J end lost 7 bases, and 18 bases lay between the germline ends. Germline CDR1 SGHTA, CDR2 FQGNSA. The CDR3 has 15 residues. CDR3 amino acids: CASSPLWGMGNIQYF. The DNA for the CDR3 is TGTGCCAGCAGCCCCCTATGGGGCATGGGGAACATTCAGTACTTC.

This clone was detected a few times. The rearrangement links TRBV7-9 to TRBJ2-2, with TRBD2 matching over 11 bases. With 7 bases clipped from V and 2 bases from J, the junction kept 9 bases outside the gene matches. The CDR3 loop spans 17 amino acids. CDR1 and CDR2 (germline): SEHNR, FQNEAQ (reference sequence). CDR3 loop: CASMILAGGPNTGELFF. In DNA form, the CDR3 reads TGTGCCAGCATGATCCTAGCGGGGGGCCCTAACACCGGGGAGCTGTTTTTT.

The chain employs TRBV13 and TRBJ2-6, with D possibly TRBD1 on 6 matching bases. V was cut by 1 base and J by 0 bases, with 16 bases left in between. CDR3 length equals 19 residues. The germline CDR1 and CDR2 sequences are PRHDT and FYEKMQ (reference sequence). The CDR3 loop is CASSLVSTGPDSGANVLTF. Here the CDR3 DNA reads TGTGCCAGCAGCTTAGTTTCTACAGGGCCAGACTCTGGGGCCAACGTCCTGACTTTC.

V and J are TRBV5-6 and TRBJ2-7; possibly TRBD2 for D (5 bases). This CDR3 has 14 residues. Trimming cost V 2 bases and J 4 bases, with 13 bases left between them. Per the germline V gene, CDR1 is SGHDT and CDR2 is YYEEEE. As DNA, the CDR3 is TGTGCCAGCAGCTTATTTGGGAGTGTGTACGAGCAGTACTTC. This gives the protein CASSLFGSVYEQYF.

DNA for the CDR3: TGTGCCAGCAGCCAAGGTTTTGGACTAGCTCCGAGCTCCTACAATGAGCAGTTCTTC. Protein sequence: CASSQGFGLAPSSYNEQFF. V is TRBV4-2 and J is TRBJ2-1, with 8 bases aligning to TRBD2. The CDR3 contains 19 residues. After removal of 1 base from V and 0 bases from J, the junction contained 11 bases not matched to a gene. Germline CDR1 and CDR2: LGHNA and YNFKEQ.

The chain uses TRBV5-1 and TRBJ2-7, with TRBD1 matching 9 bases. The CDR3 has 16 residues. V dropped 0 bases and J dropped 0; count of bases not matched to a gene: 4. In germline, CDR1 is SGHRS, CDR2 YFSETQ. In DNA, the CDR3 is TGCGCCAGCAGCTTGGGAGGGACAGGGACCTCCTACGAGCAGTACTTC. Protein: CASSLGGTGTSYEQYF.

V usage is TRBV30 and J usage is TRBJ1-5, with 8 bases matching TRBD1. Germline V gene sequence: CDR1 GTSNPN, CDR2 SVGIG (reference sequence). The CDR3 spans 14 residues. V was clipped by 3 bases and J by 7 bases; unmatched bases: 8. CDR3 bases: TGTGCCTGGAGCAGGACAGGGATCGGGCAGCCCCAGCATTTT. This codes for CAWSRTGIGQPQHF.

Concerning this clone: One junction end disagrees with the germline gene, perhaps due to a read error. The gene calls are TRBV7-2 and TRBJ2-1; the match to TRBD2 covers 9 bases. This CDR3 is built from 15 residues. Germline V lookup: CDR1 SGHTA, CDR2 FQGNSA. In DNA form, the CDR3 reads TGTGCCAGCAGCTCTACTAGCGGGCAATACAATGAGCAGCTCTTC. It is translated as CASSSTSGQYNEQLF.

The chain links TRBV6-5 to TRBJ2-1; possibly TRBD1 for D (5 bases). The germline CDR1 and CDR2 sequences are MNHEY and SVGAGI. The CDR3 contains 15 residues. Trimming took 0 bases from V and 0 from J, leaving 6 bases between them. CDR3 residues: CASSYSTVSYNEQFF. CDR3 nucleotides: TGTGCCAGCAGTTACTCGACAGTCTCCTACAATGAGCAGTTCTTC.

This clone was seen more than once but under ten times. The genes are TRBV5-4 and TRBJ2-3, with TRBD1 identical over 7 bases. Germline trimming cut 4 bases from V and 6 bases from J; bases unmatched to any gene: 8. Germline CDR1 is SGHNT and CDR2 is YYREEE (reference sequence). The CDR3 spans 14 residues. As DNA, the CDR3 is TGTGCCAGCAGCCCACGACAGGGTTCGGATACGCAGTATTTT. This gives the protein CASSPRQGSDTQYF.

V gene TRBV13 combines with J gene TRBJ2-2; 7 bases fit TRBD1. The CDR3 covers 16 residues. In germline, CDR1 is PRHDT, CDR2 FYEKMQ (reference sequence). J was trimmed by 2 bases and V by 4 bases; bases with no gene match: 7. In DNA form, the CDR3 reads TGTGCCAGCAGCTCCAGACAGGGACACAACACCGGGGAGCTGTTTTTT. Amino acids: CASSSRQGHNTGELFF.

The V gene is TRBV9, the J gene TRBJ2-7, with 8 bases that match TRBD2. The V gene end was trimmed by 4 bases and the J gene end by 5 bases; junction bases not matched to a gene: 11. In germline, CDR1 is SGDLS, CDR2 YYNGEE. This CDR3 has 15 residues. The CDR3 is CASSPRSGGGHEQYF. CDR3 DNA: TGTGCCAGCAGCCCAAGGTCGGGGGGGGGACACGAGCAGTACTTC. Supplemented by reference TRBV9 and TRBJ2-7, the full variable domain reads DSGVTQTPKHLITATGQRVTLRCSPRSGDLSVYWYQQSLDQGLQFLIQYYNGEERAKGNILERFSAQQFPDLHSELNLSSLELGDSALYFCASSPRSGGGHEQYFGPGTRLTVT.

The V and J genes are TRBV13 and TRBJ1-1, with 11 bases lining up with TRBD1. The germline V gene has CDR1 PRHDT and CDR2 FYEKMQ (reference sequence). This CDR3 region has 15 residues. V was clipped by 0 bases and J by 4 bases; unmatched bases: 1. The CDR3 bases are TGTGCCAGCAGCTTAGGAGGGACAGGGGGCACTGAAGCTTTCTTT. Its translation: CASSLGGTGGTEAFF.

This chain joins TRBV5-4 and TRBJ2-7, with D tentatively TRBD1 (5 bases). Germline CDR1 SGHNT, CDR2 YYREEE (reference sequence). CDR3 length: 13 residues. Trimming cost V 5 bases and J 2 bases, with 11 bases left between them. The CDR3 DNA sequence: TGTGCCAGCAGATCAGACAGAGCCTACGAGCAGTACTTC. Translated, it gives CASRSDRAYEQYF.

The chain has TRBV9 and TRBJ2-2; 9 positions agree with TRBD1. Germline assignment: CDR1 SGDLS and CDR2 YYNGEE. After removal of 0 bases from V and 5 bases from J, the junction contained 2 bases not matched to a gene. The CDR3 is 15 amino acids. CDR3 nucleotide sequence: TGTGCCAGCAGCGTAGGAGGGACAGGGACCGGGGAGCTGTTTTTT. Encoded protein: CASSVGGTGTGELFF.

CDR3 nucleotides: TGTGCCAGCTCTCCCACAGCGAGGGATTCACCCCTCCACTTT. It yields the protein CASSPTARDSPLHF. The chain couples TRBV28 to TRBJ1-6; no reliable D call. The CDR3 extends over 14 amino acids. In germline, CDR1 is MDHEN, CDR2 SYDVKM. Trimming removed 8 bases from V and 8 bases from J, with 16 bases in between.

CDR3 sequence (DNA): TGTGCCAGCAGCTTAGACGGGAGGGCCGGGGAGCTGTTTTTT. It specifies CASSLDGRAGELFF. The chain is built from TRBV7-9 and TRBJ2-2; 8 bases match TRBD2. CDR3 length equals 14 residues. J was trimmed by 6 bases and V by 1 base; bases with no gene match: 1. Germline CDR1 reads SEHNR; CDR2 reads FQNEAQ (reference sequence). The variable domain in full, with the rest retrieved from reference TRBV7-9 and TRBJ2-2, is DTGVSQNPRHKITKRGQNVTFRCDPISEHNRLYWYRQTLGQGPEFLTYFQNEAQLEKSRLLSDRFSAERPKGSFSTLEIQRTEQGDSAMYLCASSLDGRAGELFFGEGSRLTVL.

This clone was counted a single time. The chain has TRBV4-2 and TRBJ2-5, with 13 bases identical to TRBD2. With the DNA end fitting TRBJ2-7 better, the J assignment may be wrong. The CDR3 has 18 residues. Germline CDR1 reads LGHNA; CDR2 reads YNFKEQ. CDR3 in DNA: TGTGCCAGCAGCCAGGATCCGGGACTAGCGGGAAAGAGCTACGAGCAGTACTTC. Its translation: CASSQDPGLAGKSYEQYF.

This sequence joins TRBV5-4 and TRBJ1-2; TRBD1 agrees at 8 bases. Per germline, CDR1 SGHNT and CDR2 YYREEE (reference sequence). The ends lost 4 bases at V and 3 bases at J; junction bases unmatched: 8. CDR3 length: 15 amino acids. The CDR3 is CASSPTTGEDYGYTF. CDR3 nucleotides: TGTGCCAGCAGCCCCACGACAGGGGAGGACTATGGCTACACCTTC. The full variable domain, rest sourced from reference TRBV5-4 and TRBJ1-2, is ETGVTQSPTHLIKTRGQQVTLRCSSQSGHNTVSWYQQALGQGPQFIFQYYREEENGRGNFPPRFSGLQFPNYSSELNVNALELDDSALYLCASSPTTGEDYGYTFGSGTRLTVV.

The chain carries TRBV18 and TRBJ2-1; D might be TRBD1 (7 bases). Trimming cost V 7 bases and J 6 bases, with 13 bases left between them. The CDR3 covers 13 residues. Germline assignment: CDR1 KGHSH and CDR2 LQKENI. The CDR3 loop reads CASLDQGGNEQFF. In DNA form, the CDR3 reads TGTGCCAGCTTAGATCAGGGGGGCAATGAGCAGTTCTTC.

The chain links TRBV5-3 to TRBJ2-7; 8 positions match TRBD1. TRBV5-3 is reported as an ORF; its role is uncertain. This CDR3 is 14 amino acids long. V shed 5 bases, J shed 3 bases, and the junction held 7 bases outside the gene matches. CDR3 residues: CARREGDRHYEQYF. The CDR3 nucleotides are TGTGCCAGAAGGGAGGGGGACAGGCACTACGAGCAGTACTTC.

The chain couples TRBV6-6 to TRBJ1-1; no reliable D call. In germline, CDR1 is MNHNY, CDR2 SVGAGI (reference sequence). The CDR3 is 13 amino acids. Trimming removed 0 bases from V and 4 bases from J, with 6 bases in between. The DNA for the CDR3 is TGTGCCAGCAGTTACTCGAGCTCCACTGAAGCTTTCTTT. It yields the protein CASSYSSSTEAFF.

V usage is TRBV4-1 and J usage is TRBJ1-1; 8 bases match TRBD1. V dropped 1 base and J dropped 7; count of bases not matched to a gene: 5. CDR3 length: 14 residues. Per germline, CDR1 MGHRA and CDR2 YSYEKL. CDR3 bases: TGCGCCAGCAGCCAAGGTCAGGGGGCGGTTGAAGCTTTCTTT. Protein sequence: CASSQGQGAVEAFF.

In DNA form, the CDR3 reads TGTGCCAGCAGCTGGGAGGCCAGCTCCTACAATGAGCAGTTCTTC. It specifies CASSWEASSYNEQFF. This chain uses TRBV7-3 with TRBJ2-1; D may be TRBD2 (6 bases). V gave up 4 bases and J gave up 0 bases, with 10 bases separating them. The CDR3 totals 15 residues. Germline assignment: CDR1 SGHTA and CDR2 FQGTGA.